The source of this T cell receptor (beta chain) is a study of Graves' ophthalmopathy and Graves' hyperthyroidism. Study conclusions and caveats: Blood repertoires reportedly contained most expanded thyroid clonotypes above 0.001 frequency.

Amplification of TCR beta CDR3 regions used RNA transcripts. The first round was an RT-PCR with HTBI primers, and the second round was a multiplex PCR. TCRdb analysed the multiplex PCR reads with MiXCR anew, one entry per CDR3 protein. The sample has approximately 640,000 distinct CDR3 sequences, 35% to 50% seen once. Under 3 months in duration, the ophthalmopathy in affected donors had moderate-to-severe activity, CAS ≥3 and NOSPECS ≥4. Orbital computed tomography, together with clinical symptoms, serum thyroxine, TRAb and thyroid ultrasound, was used for diagnosis. A remark on this clonotype: Its matching antigen is unknown. Compared with germline, one end of the junction differs, possibly owing to a read error.

The CDR3 runs 16 residues. Germline V gene sequence: CDR1 SNHLY, CDR2 FYNNEI. The clonotype comes from an adult man with Graves' ophthalmopathy. Sequencing was done on a sample of peripheral blood. The chain recombines TRBV2 with TRBJ1-5; tentative D call: TRBD1 (6 bases). DNA for the CDR3: TGTGCCAGCAGTGAAAGGGGCAGGGGCAGCAATCTGCCCCAGCATTTT. It codes for CASSERGRGSNLPQHF. Based on the CDR3 plus reference TRBV2 and TRBJ1-5, the full variable domain is EPEVTQTPSHQVTQMGQEVILRCVPISNHLYFYWYRQILGQKVEFLVSFYNNEISEKSEIFDDQFSVERPDGSNFTLKIRSTKLEDSAMYFCASSERGRGSNLPQHFGDGTRLSIL.